Included here is one T cell receptor beta chain sequence, with context. The antigen is undetermined. The read finishes 3 residues shy of the CDR3 end, and the germline J gene is used to complete it. This entry comes from a study of T cell clonality in common variable immunodeficiency. Study-wide findings and caveats: Common variable immunodeficiency TCR beta sequences reportedly had fewer deletions and N-nucleotide insertions. TCRbeta clonality was increased in CVID versus healthy controls.

CDR1 and CDR2 (germline): LNHDA, SQIVND (reference sequence). The CDR3 length is 16 residues. Patients and controls were mostly of Caucasian heritage. Each donor provided roughly 4.5 to 8.5 ml of heparinized whole blood. The repertoire was sequenced with immunoSEQ multiplex PCR; TCRdb's copy has only in-frame clones and lacks some. Reported are tens of thousands of clones, none seen only once; the ten largest carry less than 4.5%. The sequence was obtained from a person aged 18 to 75 in good health. Sequences were obtained from peripheral blood mononuclear cells. The V call is TRBV19, the J call TRBJ2-2; tentative D call: TRBD1 (8 bases). The CDR3 loop is CASKGGTGATNEKLFF. CDR3 DNA, as far as it was read: TGTGCCAGTAAGGGGGGGACAGGCGCAACTAATGAAAAG.